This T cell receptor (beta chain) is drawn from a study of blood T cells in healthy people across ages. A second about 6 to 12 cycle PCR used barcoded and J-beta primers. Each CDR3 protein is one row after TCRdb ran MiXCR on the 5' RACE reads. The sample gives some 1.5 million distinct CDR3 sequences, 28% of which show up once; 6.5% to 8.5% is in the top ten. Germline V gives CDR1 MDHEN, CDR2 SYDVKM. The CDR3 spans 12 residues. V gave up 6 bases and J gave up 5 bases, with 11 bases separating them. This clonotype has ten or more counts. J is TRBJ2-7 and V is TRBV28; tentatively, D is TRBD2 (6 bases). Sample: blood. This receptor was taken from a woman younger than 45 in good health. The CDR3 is CASSQTGDEQYF. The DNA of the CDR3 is TGTGCCAGCAGCCAGACGGGAGACGAGCAGTACTTC.